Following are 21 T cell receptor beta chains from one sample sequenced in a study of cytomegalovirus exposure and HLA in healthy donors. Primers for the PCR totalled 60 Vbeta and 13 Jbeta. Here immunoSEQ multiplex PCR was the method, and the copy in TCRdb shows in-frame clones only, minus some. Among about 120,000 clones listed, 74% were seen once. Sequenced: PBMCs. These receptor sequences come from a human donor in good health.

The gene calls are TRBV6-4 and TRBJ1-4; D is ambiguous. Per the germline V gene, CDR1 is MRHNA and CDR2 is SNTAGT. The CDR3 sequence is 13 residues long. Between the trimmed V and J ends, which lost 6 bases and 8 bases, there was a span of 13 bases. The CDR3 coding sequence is TGTGCCAGCAGCCGGGAATTTTCGGAAAAACTGTTTTTT. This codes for CASSREFSEKLFF.

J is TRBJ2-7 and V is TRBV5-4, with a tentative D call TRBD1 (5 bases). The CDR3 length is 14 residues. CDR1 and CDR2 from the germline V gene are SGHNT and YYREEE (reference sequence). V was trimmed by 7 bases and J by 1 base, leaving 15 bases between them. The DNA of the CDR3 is TGTGCCAGCTCGCAGGGTCCTCCTTCCTACGAGCAGTACTTC. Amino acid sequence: CASSQGPPSYEQYF.

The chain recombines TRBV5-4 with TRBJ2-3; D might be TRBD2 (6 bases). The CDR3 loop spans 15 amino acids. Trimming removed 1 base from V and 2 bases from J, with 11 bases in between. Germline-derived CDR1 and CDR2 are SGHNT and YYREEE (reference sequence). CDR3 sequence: CASSLTGALTDTQYF. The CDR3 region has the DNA TGTGCCAGCAGCTTGACGGGAGCGCTCACAGATACGCAGTATTTT.

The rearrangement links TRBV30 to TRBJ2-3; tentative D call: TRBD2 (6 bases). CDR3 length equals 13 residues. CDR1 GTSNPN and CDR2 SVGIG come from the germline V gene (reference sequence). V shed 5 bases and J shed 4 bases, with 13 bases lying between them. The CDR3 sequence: CAWGTSMADTQYF. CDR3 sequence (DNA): TGTGCCTGGGGGACTTCCATGGCAGATACGCAGTATTTT.

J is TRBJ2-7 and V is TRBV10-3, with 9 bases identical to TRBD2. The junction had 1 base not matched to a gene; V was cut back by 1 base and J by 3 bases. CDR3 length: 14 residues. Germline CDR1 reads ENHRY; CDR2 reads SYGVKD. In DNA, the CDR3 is TGTGCCATCAGTGAGTTTAGCGGGAGCTACGAGCAGTACTTC. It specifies CAISEFSGSYEQYF.

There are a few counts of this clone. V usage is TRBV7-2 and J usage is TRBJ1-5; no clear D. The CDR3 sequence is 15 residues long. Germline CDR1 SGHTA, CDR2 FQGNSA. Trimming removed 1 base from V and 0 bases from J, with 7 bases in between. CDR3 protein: CASSLGQYSNQPQHF. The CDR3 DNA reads TGTGCCAGCAGCTTAGGACAATATAGCAATCAGCCCCAGCATTTT.

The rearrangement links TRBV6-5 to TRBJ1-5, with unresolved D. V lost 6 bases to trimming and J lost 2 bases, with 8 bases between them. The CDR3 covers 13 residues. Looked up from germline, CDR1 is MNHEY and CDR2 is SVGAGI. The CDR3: CASSSSRNQPQHF. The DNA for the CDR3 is TGTGCCAGCAGCTCTAGTCGCAATCAGCCCCAGCATTTT.

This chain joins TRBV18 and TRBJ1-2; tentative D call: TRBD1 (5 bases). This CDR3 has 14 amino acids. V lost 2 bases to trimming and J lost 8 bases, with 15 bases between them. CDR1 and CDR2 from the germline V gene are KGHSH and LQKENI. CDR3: CASSPRPGRDGYTF. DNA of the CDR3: TGTGCCAGCTCACCAAGGCCTGGGAGGGACGGCTACACCTTC.

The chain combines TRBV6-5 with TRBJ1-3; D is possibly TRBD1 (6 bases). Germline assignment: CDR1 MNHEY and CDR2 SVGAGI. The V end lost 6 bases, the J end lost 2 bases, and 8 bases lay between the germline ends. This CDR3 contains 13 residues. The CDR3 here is CASRKGAGNTIYF. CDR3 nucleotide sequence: TGTGCCAGCAGGAAGGGGGCTGGAAACACCATATATTTT.

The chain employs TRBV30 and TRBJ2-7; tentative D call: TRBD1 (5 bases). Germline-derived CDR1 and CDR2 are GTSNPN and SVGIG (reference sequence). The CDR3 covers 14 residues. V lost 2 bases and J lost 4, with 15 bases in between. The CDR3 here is CAWSNRRPPYEQYF. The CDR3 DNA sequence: TGTGCCTGGAGTAACAGGCGCCCTCCTTACGAGCAGTACTTC.

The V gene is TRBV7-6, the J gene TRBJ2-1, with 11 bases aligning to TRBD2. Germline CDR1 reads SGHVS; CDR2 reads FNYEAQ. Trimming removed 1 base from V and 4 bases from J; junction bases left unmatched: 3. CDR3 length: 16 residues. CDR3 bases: TGTGCCAGCAGCTTAGGGGCTAGCGGGGGGTACAATGAGCAGTTCTTC. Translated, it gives CASSLGASGGYNEQFF.

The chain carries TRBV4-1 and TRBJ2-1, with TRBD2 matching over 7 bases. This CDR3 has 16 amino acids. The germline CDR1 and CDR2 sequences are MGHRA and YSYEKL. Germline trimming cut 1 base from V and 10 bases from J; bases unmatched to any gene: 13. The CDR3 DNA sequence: TGCGCCAGCAGCCAAGCCGAGGGAGGGATAAACATGGAGCAGTTCTTC. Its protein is CASSQAEGGINMEQFF.

The CDR3 region is CAWRSPRSSSGNTIYF. In DNA form, the CDR3 reads TGTGCCTGGAGGAGCCCCAGGTCTTCCTCTGGAAACACCATATATTTT. The chain recombines TRBV30 with TRBJ1-3; D ambiguous. Germline V CDR1 and CDR2: GTSNPN, SVGIG (reference sequence). The V end lost 3 bases, the J end lost 0 bases, and 15 bases lay between the germline ends. CDR3 length: 16 amino acids.

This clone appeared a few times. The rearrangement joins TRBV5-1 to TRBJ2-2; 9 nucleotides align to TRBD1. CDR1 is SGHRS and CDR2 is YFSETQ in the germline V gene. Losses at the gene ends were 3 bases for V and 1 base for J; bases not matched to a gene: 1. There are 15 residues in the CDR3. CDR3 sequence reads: CASSWGQGNTGELFF. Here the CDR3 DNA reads TGCGCCAGCAGCTGGGGACAGGGGAACACCGGGGAGCTGTTTTTT.

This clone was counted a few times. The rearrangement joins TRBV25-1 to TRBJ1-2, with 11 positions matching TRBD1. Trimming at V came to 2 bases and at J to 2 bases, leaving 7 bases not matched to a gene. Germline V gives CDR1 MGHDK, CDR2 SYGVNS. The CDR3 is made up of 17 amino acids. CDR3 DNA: TGTGCCAGCAGTGAACCGGGACAGGGGGAACGGAACTATGGCTACACCTTC. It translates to CASSEPGQGERNYGYTF.

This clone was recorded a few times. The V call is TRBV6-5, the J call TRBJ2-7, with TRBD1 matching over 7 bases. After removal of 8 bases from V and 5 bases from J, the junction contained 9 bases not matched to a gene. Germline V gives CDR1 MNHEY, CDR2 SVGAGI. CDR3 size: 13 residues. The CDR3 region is CASHTTGRHEQYF. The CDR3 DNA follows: TGTGCCAGCCATACGACAGGGCGGCACGAGCAGTACTTC.

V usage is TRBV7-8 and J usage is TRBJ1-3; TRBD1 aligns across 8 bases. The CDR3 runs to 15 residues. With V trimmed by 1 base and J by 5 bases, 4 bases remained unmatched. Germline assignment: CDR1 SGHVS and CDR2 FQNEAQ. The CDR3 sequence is CASSLGGTGRNTIYF. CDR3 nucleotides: TGTGCCAGCAGCTTAGGTGGGACAGGACGAAACACCATATATTTT. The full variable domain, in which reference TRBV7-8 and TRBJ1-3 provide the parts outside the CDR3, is GAGVSQSPRYKVAKRGQDVALRCDPISGHVSLFWYQQALGQGPEFLTYFQNEAQLDKSGLPSDRFFAERPEGSVSTLKIQRTQQEDSAVYLCASSLGGTGRNTIYFGEGSWLTVV.

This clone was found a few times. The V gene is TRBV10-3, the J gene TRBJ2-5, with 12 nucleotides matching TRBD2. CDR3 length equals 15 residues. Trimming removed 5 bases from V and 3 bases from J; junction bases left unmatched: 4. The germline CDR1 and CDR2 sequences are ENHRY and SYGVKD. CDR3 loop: CAISTGLAGEETQYF. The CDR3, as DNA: TGTGCCATCAGTACGGGACTAGCGGGTGAAGAGACCCAGTACTTC.

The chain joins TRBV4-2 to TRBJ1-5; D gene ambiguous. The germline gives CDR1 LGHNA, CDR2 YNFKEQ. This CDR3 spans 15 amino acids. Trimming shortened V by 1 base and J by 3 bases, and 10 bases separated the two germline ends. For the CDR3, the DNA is TGTGCCAGCAGCCAAGTCAGAAGTTACAATCAGCCCCAGCATTTT. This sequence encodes CASSQVRSYNQPQHF.

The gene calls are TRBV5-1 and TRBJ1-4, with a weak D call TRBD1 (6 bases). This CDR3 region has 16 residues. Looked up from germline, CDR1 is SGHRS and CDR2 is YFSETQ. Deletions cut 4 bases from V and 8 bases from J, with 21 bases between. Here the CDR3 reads CASSPEIDRPGEKLFF. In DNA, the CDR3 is TGCGCCAGCAGCCCCGAAATAGACAGGCCGGGGGAAAAACTGTTTTTT.

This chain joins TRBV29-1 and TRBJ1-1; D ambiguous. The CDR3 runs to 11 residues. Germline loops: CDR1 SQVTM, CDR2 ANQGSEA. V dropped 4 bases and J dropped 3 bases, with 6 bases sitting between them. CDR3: CSVGAYTEAFF. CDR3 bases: TGCAGCGTTGGGGCCTACACTGAAGCTTTCTTT.